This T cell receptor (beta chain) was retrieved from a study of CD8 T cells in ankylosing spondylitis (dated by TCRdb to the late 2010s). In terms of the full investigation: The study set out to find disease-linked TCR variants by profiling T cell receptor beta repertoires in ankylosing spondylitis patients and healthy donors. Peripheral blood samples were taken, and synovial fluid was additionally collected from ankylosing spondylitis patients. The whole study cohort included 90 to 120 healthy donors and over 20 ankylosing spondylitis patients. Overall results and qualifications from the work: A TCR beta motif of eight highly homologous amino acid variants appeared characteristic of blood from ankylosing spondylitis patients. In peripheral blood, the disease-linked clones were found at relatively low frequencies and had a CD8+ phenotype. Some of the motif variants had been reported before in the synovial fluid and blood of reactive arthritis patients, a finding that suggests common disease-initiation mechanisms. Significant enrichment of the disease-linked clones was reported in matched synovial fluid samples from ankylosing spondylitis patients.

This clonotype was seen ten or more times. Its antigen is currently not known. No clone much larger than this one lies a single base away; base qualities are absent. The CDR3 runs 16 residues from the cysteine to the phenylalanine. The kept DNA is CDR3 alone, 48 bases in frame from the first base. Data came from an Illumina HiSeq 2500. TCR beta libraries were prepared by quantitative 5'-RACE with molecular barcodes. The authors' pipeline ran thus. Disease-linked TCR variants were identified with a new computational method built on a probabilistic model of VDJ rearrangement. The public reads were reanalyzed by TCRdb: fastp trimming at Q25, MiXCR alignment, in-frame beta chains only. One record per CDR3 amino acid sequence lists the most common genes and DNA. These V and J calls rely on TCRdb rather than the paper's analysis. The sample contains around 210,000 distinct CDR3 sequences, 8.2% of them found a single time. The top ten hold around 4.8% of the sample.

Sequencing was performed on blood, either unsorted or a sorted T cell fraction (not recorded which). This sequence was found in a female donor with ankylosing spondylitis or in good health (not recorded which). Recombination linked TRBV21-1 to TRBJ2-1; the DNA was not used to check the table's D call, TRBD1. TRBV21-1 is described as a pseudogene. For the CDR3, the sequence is CASSKPTAPSYNEQFF. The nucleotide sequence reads TGTGCCAGCAGCAAACCGACCGCCCCCTCCTACAATGAGCAGTTCTTC.